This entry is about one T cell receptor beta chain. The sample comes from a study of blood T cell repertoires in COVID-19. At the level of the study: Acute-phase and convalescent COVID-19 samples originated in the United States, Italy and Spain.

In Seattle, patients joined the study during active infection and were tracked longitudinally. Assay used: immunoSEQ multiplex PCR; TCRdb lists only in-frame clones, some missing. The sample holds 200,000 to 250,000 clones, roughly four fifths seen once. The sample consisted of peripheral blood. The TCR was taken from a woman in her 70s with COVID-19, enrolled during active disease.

The CDR3 bases are TGTGCCAGCAATGGACAGGGGGCGATTGATACTGAAGCTTTCTTT. Protein sequence: CASNGQGAIDTEAFF. The chain links TRBV18 to TRBJ1-1; TRBD1 aligns across 11 bases. The V gene's germline CDR1 is KGHSH and CDR2 LQKENI. J was trimmed by 5 bases and V by 8 bases; bases with no gene match: 10. The length of the CDR3 is 15 residues. Variable domain in full (rest from reference TRBV18 and TRBJ1-1): NAGVMQNPRHLVRRRGQEARLRCSPMKGHSHVYWYRQLPEEGLKFMVYLQKENIIDESGMPKERFSAEFPKEGPSILRIQQVVRGDSAAYFCASNGQGAIDTEAFFGQGTRLTVV.